The clone carrying this T cell receptor (beta chain) was recorded once. What it recognizes is unknown. RNA totalling about 0.45 to 1 ug underwent reverse transcription with random hexamers. Across 54 Vbeta and 13 Jbeta, TCR beta CDR3 was amplified with immunoSEQ multiplex PCR. TCRdb ran MiXCR on the immunoSEQ multiplex PCR reads and lists one entry per CDR3 protein. The table shows over 200,000 distinct CDR3 sequences, with approximately 95% occurring only once. From blood CD8+ and CD4+ T cells, TCR beta sequences were generated. The patients serving as multiple sclerosis controls were treatment-naive. They had stable or active relapsing-remitting disease and fulfilled revised McDonald criteria. The data were obtained in a study of CD8 T cells in Susac syndrome. Whole-study findings and limits: An acknowledgment was made by the study that its TCR sequencing and HLA analysis involved relatively few individuals.

Sequencing input: CD4+ T cells from PBMCs. The TCR comes from a human donor with multiple sclerosis.

The CDR3 here is CASRTRGWTQYF. CDR3 sequence (DNA): TGTGCCAGCAGAACCAGGGGTTGGACCCAGTACTTC. The genes are TRBV6-5 and TRBJ2-5; D is perhaps TRBD1 (6 bases). Trimming cost V 6 bases and J 7 bases, with 12 bases left between them. The germline V gene has CDR1 MNHEY and CDR2 SVGAGI. The CDR3 sequence is 12 residues long.